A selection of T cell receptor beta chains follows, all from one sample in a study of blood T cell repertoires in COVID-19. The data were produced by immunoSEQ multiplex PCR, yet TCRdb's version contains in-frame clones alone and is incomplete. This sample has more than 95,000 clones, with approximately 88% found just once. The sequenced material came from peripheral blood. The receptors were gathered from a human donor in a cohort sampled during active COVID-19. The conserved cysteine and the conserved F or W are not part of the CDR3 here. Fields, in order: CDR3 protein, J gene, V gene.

CDR3aa: ASSPGRFGNTIY; j_gene: TRBJ1-3; v_gene: TRBV5-4
CDR3aa: ASSLLEGEQY; j_gene: TRBJ2-7; v_gene: TRBV7-9
CDR3aa: ASSASGGLSSYNEQF; j_gene: TRBJ2-1; v_gene: TRBV7-2
CDR3aa: ASSLGTGGTDGYT; j_gene: TRBJ1-2; v_gene: TRBV18
CDR3aa: SVGQSSYNEQF; j_gene: TRBJ2-1; v_gene: TRBV29-1
CDR3aa: ASSITSGYSYEQY; j_gene: TRBJ2-7; v_gene: TRBV19
CDR3aa: ASSLDLTGSVGYT; j_gene: TRBJ1-2; v_gene: TRBV7-9
CDR3aa: ASSISIRVLNEKLF; j_gene: TRBJ1-4; v_gene: TRBV19
CDR3aa: ASSFSRTPARLNGYT; j_gene: TRBJ1-2; v_gene: TRBV27
CDR3aa: ASRTGGNEKLF; j_gene: TRBJ1-4; v_gene: TRBV28
CDR3aa: ASSEGKGTKQY; j_gene: TRBJ2-7; v_gene: TRBV10-2
CDR3aa: ASTRTGLGGYT; j_gene: TRBJ1-2; v_gene: TRBV28
CDR3aa: ASSPTGSRGYEQY; j_gene: TRBJ2-7; v_gene: TRBV3-1/TRBV3-2
CDR3aa: ASSYPSASGTNEQF; j_gene: TRBJ2-1; v_gene: TRBV6-6
CDR3aa: ASSPRQTSQRDYGYT; j_gene: TRBJ1-2; v_gene: TRBV5-1
CDR3aa: ASSPPGQTYEQY; j_gene: TRBJ2-7; v_gene: TRBV5-1
CDR3aa: ASSLGQFGEQY; j_gene: TRBJ2-7; v_gene: TRBV6-5
CDR3aa: ASSFGGSNTGELF; j_gene: TRBJ2-2; v_gene: TRBV7-8
CDR3aa: ASSVEGHYDQPQH; j_gene: TRBJ1-5; v_gene: TRBV9
CDR3aa: ASSLGGQNYGYT; j_gene: TRBJ1-2; v_gene: TRBV7-3
CDR3aa: ASSYLADNNEQF; j_gene: TRBJ2-1; v_gene: TRBV27
CDR3aa: ASSDRKGYGYT; j_gene: TRBJ1-2; v_gene: TRBV10-1
CDR3aa: ASSGTGARAYEQY; j_gene: TRBJ2-7; v_gene: TRBV28
CDR3aa: ASSPFRGSSYNEQF; j_gene: TRBJ2-1; v_gene: TRBV11-3
CDR3aa: ASSLVGQSYEQY; j_gene: TRBJ2-7; v_gene: TRBV5-4
CDR3aa: ASSPFGAGGTDTQY; j_gene: TRBJ2-3; v_gene: TRBV2
CDR3aa: ASSLTWESNQPQH; j_gene: TRBJ1-5; v_gene: TRBV11-2
CDR3aa: ASSLRTVDTGELF; j_gene: TRBJ2-2; v_gene: TRBV5-1
CDR3aa: ASRKTSGQETQY; j_gene: TRBJ2-5; v_gene: TRBV11-2
CDR3aa: ASSTRGSAPALSNYGYT; j_gene: TRBJ1-2; v_gene: TRBV19
CDR3aa: ASSSFQGKEQY; j_gene: TRBJ2-7; v_gene: TRBV27
CDR3aa: ASSRNGQTQETQY; j_gene: TRBJ2-5; v_gene: TRBV2
CDR3aa: ASSLEPIYEQY; j_gene: TRBJ2-7; v_gene: TRBV28
CDR3aa: ASSYMAGGREDTQY; j_gene: TRBJ2-3; v_gene: TRBV6-2/TRBV6-3
CDR3aa: ASSSPPGSGRAGDTQY; j_gene: TRBJ2-3; v_gene: TRBV11-2
CDR3aa: ASRPGQGIGGYT; j_gene: TRBJ1-2; v_gene: TRBV6-5
CDR3aa: ASSAGLSSGNTIY; j_gene: TRBJ1-3; v_gene: TRBV2
CDR3aa: ASSLGRPGSQQY; j_gene: TRBJ2-7; v_gene: TRBV5-6
CDR3aa: ASSNPGARERIIQY; j_gene: TRBJ2-4; v_gene: TRBV28
CDR3aa: ASSLETHYEQY; j_gene: TRBJ2-7; v_gene: TRBV7-4
CDR3aa: ASGLVLSRTSGNTIY; j_gene: TRBJ1-3; v_gene: TRBV12-5
CDR3aa: ASSPAGQDHTGELF; j_gene: TRBJ2-2; v_gene: TRBV28
CDR3aa: ASSQGPTNYGYT; j_gene: TRBJ1-2; v_gene: TRBV4-1
CDR3aa: ASSLDRGYGYT; j_gene: TRBJ1-2; v_gene: TRBV28
CDR3aa: ASSLGTEPGNTIY; j_gene: TRBJ1-3; v_gene: TRBV7-6
CDR3aa: ASIKNPAGTEAF; j_gene: TRBJ1-1; v_gene: TRBV11-3
CDR3aa: ASSYRVAQQETQY; j_gene: TRBJ2-5; v_gene: TRBV6-5
CDR3aa: ASSLVGAPDSPLH; j_gene: TRBJ1-6; v_gene: TRBV5-1
CDR3aa: ASSLWGREAF; j_gene: TRBJ1-1; v_gene: TRBV5-5
CDR3aa: ASTPDRVYTEAF; j_gene: TRBJ1-1; v_gene: TRBV10-2
CDR3aa: ASSPQGPGYGYT; j_gene: TRBJ1-2; v_gene: TRBV7-9
CDR3aa: AISEKLGGTEAF; j_gene: TRBJ1-1; v_gene: TRBV10-3
CDR3aa: ASSRTGILKD; j_gene: TRBJ2-7; v_gene: TRBV14
CDR3aa: ASSESNSQETQY; j_gene: TRBJ2-5; v_gene: TRBV2
CDR3aa: ASSESTEAF; j_gene: TRBJ1-1; v_gene: TRBV2
CDR3aa: ASSPRYTRSYNEQF; j_gene: TRBJ2-1; v_gene: TRBV18
CDR3aa: ASSDSIGGGNQPQH; j_gene: TRBJ1-5; v_gene: TRBV6-4
CDR3aa: ASSVDRGRAPDTQY; j_gene: TRBJ2-3; v_gene: TRBV9